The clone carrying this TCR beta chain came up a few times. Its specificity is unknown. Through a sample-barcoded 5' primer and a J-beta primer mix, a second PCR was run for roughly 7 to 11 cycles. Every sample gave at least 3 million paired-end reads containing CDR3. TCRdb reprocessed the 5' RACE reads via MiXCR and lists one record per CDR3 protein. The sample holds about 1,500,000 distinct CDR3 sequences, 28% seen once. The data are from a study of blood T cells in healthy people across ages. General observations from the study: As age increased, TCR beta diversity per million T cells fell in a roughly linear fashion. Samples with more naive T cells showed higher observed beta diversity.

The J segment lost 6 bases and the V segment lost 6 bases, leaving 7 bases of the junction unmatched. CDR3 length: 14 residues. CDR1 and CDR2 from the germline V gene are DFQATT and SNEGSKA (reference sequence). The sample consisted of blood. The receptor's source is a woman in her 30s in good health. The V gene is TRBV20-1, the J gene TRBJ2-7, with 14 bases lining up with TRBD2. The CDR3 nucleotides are TGCAGTGCGTGGACTAGCGGGAGGCTCTCCGAGCAGTACTTC. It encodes CSAWTSGRLSEQYF.